The 18 T cell receptor beta chains below were found in one sample sequenced in a study of CD4 T cells in relation to SARS-CoV-2 and coronaviruses. CD4+ T cells from unexposed donors were obtained before the COVID-19 pandemic (2011-2018). The cells were cultured for about ten days before CD4+ T cells were isolated. No antigens are known for them. The assay was immunoSEQ multiplex PCR, and TCRdb's table has in-frame clones only and misses some. The sample includes around 24,000 clones, roughly four fifths of them seen just once. The sequenced sample was CD4+ T cells from PBMCs, cultured in vitro. The receptors were sampled from a human donor in good health.

This clone was seen a few times. The V gene is TRBV2, the J gene TRBJ1-2; a weak D match, TRBD1 (6 bases). The CDR3 runs to 15 residues. Per the germline V gene, CDR1 is SNHLY and CDR2 is FYNNEI. Trimming pared 2 bases from V and 4 bases from J, leaving 14 bases between. The CDR3 sequence is CASSEFGGSGYGYTF. The CDR3 DNA is TGTGCCAGCAGTGAATTTGGGGGCTCGGGCTATGGCTACACCTTC.

V gene TRBV18 combines with J gene TRBJ2-7; D gene unclear. V lost 10 bases and J 1 base, leaving 8 bases between the germline ends. In germline, CDR1 is KGHSH, CDR2 LQKENI. The CDR3 is 11 residues long. This chain's CDR3 is CATAPSYEQYF. CDR3 in DNA: TGTGCCACCGCTCCTTCCTACGAGCAGTACTTC.

V and J are TRBV5-1 and TRBJ2-7; the match to TRBD1 covers 10 bases. The germline CDR1 and CDR2 sequences are SGHRS and YFSETQ. CDR3 size: 14 residues. The V gene end was trimmed by 3 bases and the J gene end by 2 bases; junction bases not matched to a gene: 2. CDR3: CASSSGTGAYEQYF. CDR3 DNA sequence: TGCGCCAGCAGCTCCGGGACAGGGGCCTACGAGCAGTACTTC. The complete variable domain, with remaining parts taken from reference TRBV5-1 and TRBJ2-7, reads KAGVTQTPRYLIKTRGQQVTLSCSPISGHRSVSWYQQTPGQGLQFLFEYFSETQRNKGNFPGRFSGRQFSNSRSEMNVSTLELGDSALYLCASSSGTGAYEQYFGPGTRLTVT.

The chain combines TRBV29-1 with TRBJ2-7, with TRBD1 identical over 11 bases. The junction had 7 bases not matched to a gene; V was cut back by 7 bases and J by 5 bases. The germline gives CDR1 SQVTM, CDR2 ANQGSEA. The CDR3 loop spans 13 amino acids. CDR3 protein: CSGAGTGGNEQYF. The CDR3 bases are TGCAGCGGTGCGGGGACAGGGGGTAACGAGCAGTACTTC.

This clone turned up a few times. The J gene is TRBJ2-1, the V gene TRBV6-6, with TRBD2 identical over 8 bases. V lost 6 bases, J lost 8 bases, and 9 bases stayed unmatched. Germline CDR1 is MNHNY and CDR2 is SVGAGI (reference sequence). The CDR3 sequence is 14 residues long. The CDR3 bases are TGTGCCAGCAGAGAAGGGACTAGTTACGATGAGCAGTTCTTC. The encoded protein is CASREGTSYDEQFF.

The rearrangement uses TRBV19 and TRBJ1-1; the match to TRBD1 covers 8 bases. The CDR3 is 13 amino acids. CDR1 is LNHDA, CDR2 SQIVND, per germline (reference sequence). V shed 4 bases and J 3 bases; nucleotides not matched to a gene: 1. The CDR3 sequence is CASSTTGDTEAFF. The CDR3 region has the DNA TGTGCCAGTAGTACGACAGGGGACACTGAAGCTTTCTTT.

This chain connects TRBV24-1 to TRBJ2-6; D possibly matches TRBD1 or TRBD2 (5 bases each). The germline V gene encodes CDR1 KGHDR and CDR2 SFDVKD. This CDR3 comprises 15 residues. Trimming shortened V by 3 bases and J by 0 bases, and 5 bases separated the two germline ends. The CDR3 bases are TGTGCCACCAGTGATGGGGGCTCTGGGGCCAACGTCCTGACTTTC. Translating it yields CATSDGGSGANVLTF.

A remark on this clone: Other nucleotide sequences in the sample specify the same CDR3. The chain has TRBV5-1 and TRBJ1-4, with a weak D call TRBD1 (6 bases). Germline-derived CDR1 and CDR2 are SGHRS and YFSETQ. The germline V and J ends were trimmed by 2 bases and 1 base, with 6 bases remaining between them. CDR3 length: 14 residues. The CDR3 sequence is CASSLGGTNEKLFF. CDR3 DNA sequence: TGCGCCAGCAGCTTAGGGGGAACTAATGAAAAACTGTTTTTT.

This chain uses TRBV3-1 (or the pseudogene TRBV3-2) with TRBJ2-1, with TRBD1 matching over 10 bases. The germline gives CDR1 LGHDT, CDR2 YNNKEL (reference sequence). V lost 5 bases, J lost 10 bases, and 11 bases stayed unmatched. This CDR3 comprises 15 residues. The CDR3 sequence is CASSTRDRGFMEQFF. For the CDR3, the DNA is TGTGCCAGCAGCACCCGGGACAGGGGATTCATGGAGCAGTTCTTC.

The V and J genes are TRBV19 and TRBJ1-2; D gene unclear. This CDR3 has 13 amino acids. Trimming stripped 1 base from V and 1 base from J, with 4 bases between. Per germline, CDR1 LNHDA and CDR2 SQIVND (reference sequence). The CDR3, as DNA: TGTGCCAGTAGTATAGTTGGTAACTATGGCTACACCTTC. This codes for CASSIVGNYGYTF.

Points on this clone: At one end the junction does not follow the germline gene, possibly because of a read error. The chain links TRBV29-1 to TRBJ1-1, with D maybe TRBD1 (6 bases). CDR1 and CDR2 from the germline V gene are SQVTM and ANQGSEA. The CDR3 contains 15 residues. For the CDR3, the DNA is TGCAGCGCTGAACCCCCGGACAGACCAACATATGAAGCTTTCTTT. Translated: CSAEPPDRPTYEAFF.

This clone has more than one count but fewer than ten. V is TRBV7-3 and J is TRBJ2-2, with 7 bases that match TRBD1. The CDR3 extends over 15 amino acids. Germline V gene data show CDR1 as SGHTA and CDR2 as FQGTGA. V lost 5 bases and J lost 0; bases outside the gene matches: 3. The CDR3 coding sequence is TGTGCCAGCAGCCGGGACAGCACGAACACCGGGGAGCTGTTTTTT. It specifies CASSRDSTNTGELFF.

The chain is built from TRBV5-1 and TRBJ2-7; a weak D match, TRBD1 (6 bases). V dropped 0 bases and J dropped 3 bases, with 7 bases sitting between them. This CDR3 is 13 amino acids long. Germline CDR1 and CDR2: SGHRS and YFSETQ. CDR3 in amino acids: CASSLDRDYEQYF. Here the CDR3 DNA reads TGCGCCAGCAGCTTGGACAGGGACTACGAGCAGTACTTC.

This sequence joins TRBV7-2 and TRBJ2-7; the match to TRBD1 covers 8 bases. CDR1 is SGHTA, CDR2 FQGNSA, per germline. This CDR3 is 17 amino acids long. V shed 0 bases and J 7 bases; nucleotides not matched to a gene: 14. CDR3 in DNA: TGTGCCAGCAGCTTAGCGGGACAGGATCGTCGACTTGGTGAGCAGTACTTC. Protein sequence: CASSLAGQDRRLGEQYF.

The chain recombines TRBV19 with TRBJ2-3; 7 bases map to TRBD1. The CDR3 loop spans 16 amino acids. Trimming took 2 bases from V and 3 from J; bases not matched to a gene: 8. From germline, CDR1 is LNHDA and CDR2 SQIVND (reference sequence). The CDR3 DNA sequence: TGTGCCAGTAGTATAAGGCAGGGGGATGGTACAGATACGCAGTATTTT. This codes for CASSIRQGDGTDTQYF.

V usage is TRBV11-1 and J usage is TRBJ2-1, with a tentative D call TRBD2 (5 bases). Germline lookup yields CDR1 SGHAT and CDR2 FQDESV (reference sequence). This CDR3 comprises 15 residues. V was pared by 8 bases and J by 2 bases, with 16 bases between. CDR3 sequence reads: CASGVGSPAYNEQFF. In DNA, the CDR3 is TGTGCCAGCGGAGTTGGGAGTCCGGCCTACAATGAGCAGTTCTTC. Variable domain in full (rest from reference TRBV11-1 and TRBJ2-1): EAEVAQSPRYKITEKSQAVAFWCDPISGHATLYWYRQILGQGPELLVQFQDESVVDDSQLPKDRFSAERLKGVDSTLKIQPAELGDSAMYLCASGVGSPAYNEQFFGPGTRLTVL.

This clone appeared a single time. This chain uses TRBV18 with TRBJ2-7; 10 bases match TRBD2. CDR1 and CDR2 (germline): KGHSH, LQKENI. The V gene end was trimmed by 4 bases and the J gene end by 2 bases; junction bases not matched to a gene: 8. This CDR3 is built from 16 residues. CDR3 nucleotides: TGTGCCAGCTCACTCGCCAGGACTAGCGGAACCTACGAGCAGTACTTC. Its protein product is CASSLARTSGTYEQYF.

The sample holds a few counts of this clone. This chain connects TRBV4-3 to TRBJ1-2; the D gene is possibly TRBD1 (5 bases). Germline V gene data show CDR1 as LGHNA and CDR2 as YSLEER. The V end was cut by 0 bases, the J end by 4 bases, with 9 bases between. This CDR3 has 14 amino acids. CDR3 in DNA: TGCGCCAGCAGCCAAGAAAGACAGCCCTATGGCTACACCTTC. Its protein product is CASSQERQPYGYTF.